These 20 T cell receptor beta chains originate from one sample sequenced in a study of CD8+ T cells in alopecia areata. Extracted RNA was reverse transcribed into cDNA, the sequencing template. Produced via immunoSEQ multiplex PCR; TCRdb's table is partial and in-frame only. This sample carries over 250,000 clones, 60% of them seen once, and the ten largest clones take 0.75% to 0.95%. Treatment given: oral pan-JAK inhibitor, 5-10 mg twice daily. The specimen was CD4+ T cells sorted from blood, collected at week 52, from a patient treated with tofacitinib. These receptors were collected from a human donor with alopecia areata.

This chain joins TRBV5-1 and TRBJ2-5; D is possibly TRBD1 (5 bases). Germline CDR1 is SGHRS and CDR2 is YFSETQ. Deletions cut 2 bases from V and 4 bases from J, with 15 bases between. The CDR3 extends over 15 amino acids. In DNA, the CDR3 is TGCGCCAGCAGCTTTGCAGGGTCGGCTGGAGAGACCCAGTACTTC. Protein: CASSFAGSAGETQYF. Supplemented by reference TRBV5-1 and TRBJ2-5, the full variable domain reads KAGVTQTPRYLIKTRGQQVTLSCSPISGHRSVSWYQQTPGQGLQFLFEYFSETQRNKGNFPGRFSGRQFSNSRSEMNVSTLELGDSALYLCASSFAGSAGETQYFGPGTRLLVL.

The V and J genes are TRBV4-2 and TRBJ2-7; no definite D call. This CDR3 comprises 15 residues. Germline V CDR1 and CDR2: LGHNA, YNFKEQ. Trimming removed 5 bases at V and 6 bases at J, with 20 bases between. CDR3 residues: CASSKAPTASLEQYF. CDR3 in DNA: TGTGCCAGCAGCAAAGCCCCGACGGCTTCGCTCGAGCAGTACTTC.

This clone was seen a single time. Different DNA sequences within this sample yield the same CDR3. The V and J genes are TRBV5-1 and TRBJ2-3; 8 nucleotides agree with TRBD2. From germline, CDR1 is SGHRS and CDR2 YFSETQ. The trim removed 2 bases at V and 1 base at J, leaving 0 bases unmatched. CDR3 size: 14 residues. CDR3 nucleotide sequence: TGCGCCAGCAGCTTAGCGGGAGGCACAGATACGCAGTATTTT. It yields the protein CASSLAGGTDTQYF.

V is TRBV7-2 and J is TRBJ1-1; D is ambiguous. V was trimmed by 4 bases and J by 0 bases, leaving 9 bases between them. CDR3 length: 14 amino acids. Germline V lookup: CDR1 SGHTA, CDR2 FQGNSA. CDR3: CASSYGRVNTEAFF. As DNA, the CDR3 is TGTGCCAGCAGCTACGGACGGGTGAACACTGAAGCTTTCTTT.

This clone was seen a handful of times. V is TRBV4-2 and J is TRBJ1-2, with D unclear. Deletions cut 3 bases from V and 6 bases from J, with 23 bases between. Per germline, CDR1 LGHNA and CDR2 YNFKEQ. This CDR3 has 17 residues. The DNA for the CDR3 is TGTGCCAGCAGCCAGGACCAGCAGGTCCTTTGGGTAAATGGCTACACCTTC. Residues: CASSQDQQVLWVNGYTF.

This chain joins TRBV9 and TRBJ1-2, with D uncertain. Trimming pared 3 bases from V and 6 bases from J, leaving 6 bases between. The germline V gene has CDR1 SGDLS and CDR2 YYNGEE. The CDR3 has 11 amino acids. In DNA, the CDR3 is TGTGCCAGCAGCGCCCGTCATGGCTACACCTTC. This codes for CASSARHGYTF. The full variable domain, in which reference TRBV9 and TRBJ1-2 provide the parts outside the CDR3, is DSGVTQTPKHLITATGQRVTLRCSPRSGDLSVYWYQQSLDQGLQFLIQYYNGEERAKGNILERFSAQQFPDLHSELNLSSLELGDSALYFCASSARHGYTFGSGTRLTVV.

The chain recombines TRBV29-1 with TRBJ2-2; 9 bases line up with TRBD2. The CDR3 totals 13 residues. CDR1 SQVTM and CDR2 ANQGSEA come from the germline V gene. Losses at the gene ends were 7 bases for V and 7 bases for J; bases not matched to a gene: 7. The CDR3 nucleotides read TGCAGCGGGGCGGGACTAGCTTTCGGGGAGCTGTTTTTT. This sequence encodes CSGAGLAFGELFF.

The table lists this clone with a few counts. The chain couples TRBV29-1 to TRBJ1-2; 11 positions match TRBD1. Per the germline V gene, CDR1 is SQVTM and CDR2 is ANQGSEA. V dropped 4 bases and J dropped 5; count of bases not matched to a gene: 6. CDR3 length equals 14 residues. Here the CDR3 DNA reads TGCAGCGTTGGAGGGACAGGGGGGCTATATGGCTACACCTTC. Its protein is CSVGGTGGLYGYTF. Full variable domain (missing parts from reference TRBV29-1 and TRBJ1-2): SAVISQKPSRDICQRGTSLTIQCQVDSQVTMMFWYRQQPGQSLTLIATANQGSEATYESGFVIDKFPISRPNLTFSTLTVSNMSPEDSSIYLCSVGGTGGLYGYTFGSGTRLTVV.

This sequence joins TRBV5-1 and TRBJ1-4; D is uncertain. Germline V gene sequence: CDR1 SGHRS, CDR2 YFSETQ. The CDR3 loop spans 13 amino acids. V lost 3 bases and J lost 14, with 17 bases in between. The CDR3 spells CASSSRPYKSLFF. The CDR3 DNA reads as TGCGCCAGCAGCTCCAGGCCCTATAAGAGCCTGTTTTTT.

The chain combines TRBV4-1 with TRBJ2-5, with a possible D match to TRBD2 (6 bases). The CDR3 is 16 amino acids. Trimming stripped 2 bases from V and 2 bases from J, with 15 bases between. From germline, CDR1 is MGHRA and CDR2 YSYEKL. The CDR3 loop is CASSQTAAGYQETQYF. DNA of the CDR3: TGCGCCAGCAGCCAAACGGCAGCGGGCTATCAAGAGACCCAGTACTTC.

To note about this clone: Other DNA sequences in the sample encode the same CDR3. The chain has TRBV5-1 and TRBJ2-5; D is perhaps TRBD1 (5 bases). From germline, CDR1 is SGHRS and CDR2 YFSETQ. Trimming took 0 bases from V and 2 from J, leaving 5 bases between them. There are 13 residues in the CDR3. The CDR3 spells CASSLGQQETQYF. In DNA, the CDR3 is TGCGCCAGCAGCTTGGGACAGCAAGAGACCCAGTACTTC. Supplemented by reference TRBV5-1 and TRBJ2-5, the full variable domain reads KAGVTQTPRYLIKTRGQQVTLSCSPISGHRSVSWYQQTPGQGLQFLFEYFSETQRNKGNFPGRFSGRQFSNSRSEMNVSTLELGDSALYLCASSLGQQETQYFGPGTRLLVL.

V gene TRBV30 combines with J gene TRBJ1-6, with 9 bases that match TRBD1. V lost 5 bases, J lost 9 bases, and 8 bases stayed unmatched. Germline V gene data show CDR1 as GTSNPN and CDR2 as SVGIG (reference sequence). The CDR3 is 14 residues long. CDR3: CAWGTTGGISPLHF. CDR3 coding DNA: TGTGCCTGGGGGACGACAGGGGGAATTTCACCCCTCCACTTT.

This clone turned up a few times. This chain uses TRBV6-4 with TRBJ1-5; D is unresolved. The CDR3 has 13 amino acids. Germline assignment: CDR1 MRHNA and CDR2 SNTAGT. Deletions cut 6 bases from V and 4 bases from J, with 10 bases between. In DNA, the CDR3 is TGTGCCAGCAGAGGCGGCCCGAATCAGCCCCAGCATTTT. Protein product: CASRGGPNQPQHF.

V and J are TRBV5-1 and TRBJ2-7; 9 bases line up with TRBD1. Germline CDR1 is SGHRS and CDR2 is YFSETQ. The CDR3 totals 15 residues. The trim removed 4 bases at V and 2 bases at J, leaving 7 bases unmatched. DNA of the CDR3: TGCGCCAGCAGCGCCCTGGGGACAGGGACCTACGAGCAGTACTTC. Amino acid sequence: CASSALGTGTYEQYF. Filled out from reference TRBV5-1 and TRBJ2-7, the complete variable domain reads KAGVTQTPRYLIKTRGQQVTLSCSPISGHRSVSWYQQTPGQGLQFLFEYFSETQRNKGNFPGRFSGRQFSNSRSEMNVSTLELGDSALYLCASSALGTGTYEQYFGPGTRLTVT.

The chain is built from TRBV29-1 and TRBJ1-1; no definite D call. Trimming took off 6 bases at V and 1 base at J, with 15 bases between the two ends. Germline-derived CDR1 and CDR2 are SQVTM and ANQGSEA. The CDR3 extends over 14 amino acids. The CDR3: CSVRPGFGNTEAFF. The CDR3 DNA reads TGCAGCGTGAGACCCGGGTTTGGGAACACTGAAGCTTTCTTT.

V gene TRBV30 combines with J gene TRBJ1-2; TRBD1 is a possible D gene (5 bases). The CDR3 runs 14 residues. V lost 0 bases and J lost 2, with 10 bases in between. Germline V gene sequence: CDR1 GTSNPN, CDR2 SVGIG (reference sequence). CDR3 sequence reads: CAWSVPGPNYGYTF. As DNA, the CDR3 is TGTGCCTGGAGTGTGCCGGGACCGAACTATGGCTACACCTTC.

This clone was found a few times. This chain connects TRBV6-6 to TRBJ2-3; 8 bases line up with TRBD2. With 7 bases clipped from V and 1 base from J, the junction kept 7 bases outside the gene matches. There are 15 residues in the CDR3. Germline V gene data show CDR1 as MNHNY and CDR2 as SVGAGI (reference sequence). The chain's CDR3 is CASTGGAGGTDTQYF. In nucleotides, the CDR3 is TGTGCCAGCACCGGGGGAGCGGGGGGCACAGATACGCAGTATTTT.

The chain has TRBV15 and TRBJ2-7; 10 bases are shared with TRBD1. V was clipped by 3 bases and J by 2 bases; unmatched bases: 7. Germline V gives CDR1 LNHNV, CDR2 YYDKDF (reference sequence). CDR3 length: 16 residues. In DNA, the CDR3 is TGTGCCACCAGCAGTGTCCGGGACAGGGGTACCTACGAGCAGTACTTC. It yields the protein CATSSVRDRGTYEQYF.

V gene TRBV9 combines with J gene TRBJ2-1, with 11 bases aligning to TRBD2. Germline CDR1 reads SGDLS; CDR2 reads YYNGEE. The CDR3 runs 15 residues. V trimming: 2 bases; J trimming: 7 bases; junction bases outside the gene matches: 5. In nucleotides, the CDR3 is TGTGCCAGCAGCGTTACCGGGACTAGCGGTAATGAGCAGTTCTTC. It specifies CASSVTGTSGNEQFF.

The chain carries TRBV4-1 and TRBJ2-1; the D gene is possibly TRBD1 (6 bases). With 0 bases removed from V and 1 base from J, the gap between germline ends came to 7 bases. The CDR3 contains 15 residues. Per the germline V gene, CDR1 is MGHRA and CDR2 is YSYEKL. The CDR3, as DNA: TGCGCCAGCAGCCAAGACAGGGGATCCTACAATGAGCAGTTCTTC. Translated, it gives CASSQDRGSYNEQFF.